These 2 T cell receptor beta chains came from one sample sequenced in a study of T cell repertoires in cytomegalovirus infection. For these receptors, no antigen is known. TCRdb redid the calling of the reads with MiXCR, one entry per CDR3 protein. The data contain around 750,000 distinct CDR3 sequences, 30% to 35% of them seen just once; the ten biggest clones take up 9.5% to 15%. Source: cultured CD8+ T cells from PBMCs, taken from culture after CMV antigen stimulation. The source of these receptors is a human donor in good health (CMV status not recorded). Some clones in this sample may be carry-over from other donors' samples.

The chain carries TRBV12-3 or TRBV12-4 and TRBJ1-1; D not resolved. The CDR3 length is 14 residues. Trimming cost V 4 bases and J 10 bases, with 19 bases left between them. The CDR3 nucleotides are TGTGCCAGCAGTTCCAAGGCGGGTTTCGGTTCAGCTTTCTTT. Translating gives CASSSKAGFGSAFF.

There are a few counts of this clonotype. The gene calls are TRBV3-1 and TRBJ2-1; the match to TRBD1 covers 7 bases. CDR3 length: 15 residues. The V gene end was trimmed by 1 base and the J gene end by 3 bases; junction bases not matched to a gene: 3. The germline gives CDR1 LGHDT, CDR2 YNNKEL (reference sequence). For the CDR3, the DNA is TGTGCCAGCAGCCAAGTACAGGGGAACTACAATGAGCAGTTCTTC. This gives the protein CASSQVQGNYNEQFF.